This T cell receptor (beta chain) comes out of a study of neurological immune-mediated disorders. Findings and limits, study-wide: No expanded-clone CDR3 amino acid sequence recurred across subjects, suggesting private TCR-beta repertoires.

The cDNA was generated by 5'RACE with 10-nucleotide random UMIs. TCRdb recomputed calls from the 5' RACE reads with MiXCR, one row per CDR3 protein. The data contain tens of thousands of distinct CDR3 sequences, almost 7.5% of them seen just once; the ten biggest clones take up 5.5% to 6.5%. This clonotype has at least ten counts. Antigen: not known. As healthy controls, volunteers from a blood bank in Maryland, USA, were used. The CDR3 has 16 amino acids. J lost 7 bases, V lost 1 base, and 7 bases had no gene match. Germline lookup yields CDR1 KGHDR and CDR2 SFDVKD. The genes are TRBV24-1 and TRBJ2-1, with TRBD2 matching over 9 bases. The clonotype comes from a man aged 50 to 59 in good health. Sequenced input: CD4+ T cells from blood. DNA for the CDR3: TGTGCCACCAGTGATTTTAAGCTAGCGGGAAGGAATGAGCAGTTCTTC. Translation: CATSDFKLAGRNEQFF.